Many counts were recorded for the clone carrying this TCR beta chain. The antigen remains undetermined. MiXCR, applied by TCRdb to the reads, yields one record per CDR3 protein. Seen here are under 350,000 distinct CDR3 sequences, around 9.5% observed once, and the top ten hold about 3.9%. This CDR3 comprises 18 residues. The V gene's germline CDR1 is LNHDA and CDR2 SQIVND (reference sequence). The V segment lost 0 bases and the J segment 3 bases; nucleotides outside the gene matches: 9. The data are from a study of T cell repertoires in cytomegalovirus infection. Across the study: Both a matching HLA type and CMV infection were indicated by public TCR beta signatures. Overall study results and limits: Identification of carriers of CMV plus the relevant HLA was performed using cumulative public TCR beta family frequency. HLA-C-restricted CMV clonotypes gave the most frequent clonotype in two of eight donors.

This sequence was found in a human donor in good health (CMV status not recorded). Some clones in this sample may be carry-over from other donors' samples. The sequenced material came from PBMCs. The V and J genes are TRBV19 and TRBJ2-1; 9 positions match TRBD2. The CDR3 region has the DNA TGTGCCAGTAGTATAGATCGCCCCGGGACTAGCTTCTACAATGAGCAGTTCTTC. Its translation: CASSIDRPGTSFYNEQFF. Supplemented by reference TRBV19 and TRBJ2-1, the full variable domain reads DGGITQSPKYLFRKEGQNVTLSCEQNLNHDAMYWYRQDPGQGLRLIYYSQIVNDFQKGDIAEGYSVSREKKESFPLTVTSAQKNPTAFYLCASSIDRPGTSFYNEQFFGPGTRLTVL.